The sequence of this T cell receptor (beta chain) was determined in a study of vaccination effects on CD4 cells after COVID-19. About this clone itself: The antigen is undetermined.

ViraFEST expansion of antigen-specific CD4+ T cells with viral peptide pools preceded sequencing. The culture ran for approximately 9 days before CD4+ T cells were isolated. In the vaccine recipients, nucleocapsid antibodies were negative and there was no prior SARS-CoV-2 infection. It was with around 10 IU/ml IL-2 and about 10 ug/ml peptides that 1.5 million to 2.5 million PBMC per well were cultured. Sequencing was performed with immunoSEQ multiplex PCR; in TCRdb, only in-frame clones are kept and a portion is missing. The sample has approximately 21,000 clones, approximately 64% seen once. The CDR3 length is 15 residues. Germline assignment: CDR1 MRHNA and CDR2 SNTAGT. V lost 0 bases to trimming and J lost 8 bases; unmatched junction nucleotides: 1. Whole-study findings and limits: Researchers report that only 1 of 255 vaccine-induced clones in healthy vaccinees cross-reacted with common cold coronaviruses. Few convalescent patients, and no early post-infection timepoints, were available to the study.

The sequencing here drew on CD4+ T cells from PBMCs cultured with HCoV-NL63 spike peptides, taken before COVID-19 vaccination. This TCR derives from a human donor who received a COVID-19 vaccine. V usage is TRBV6-4 and J usage is TRBJ2-1, with 13 bases that match TRBD2. The CDR3 region is CASSDSLAGGHEQFF. DNA for the CDR3: TGTGCCAGCAGTGACTCACTAGCGGGGGGGCATGAGCAGTTCTTC.